This T cell receptor beta chain was documented in a study of blood T cell repertoires in COVID-19. This clone was picked up one time. The J segment lost 4 bases and the V segment lost 4 bases, leaving 5 bases of the junction unmatched. The CDR3 is 15 residues long. Germline assignment: CDR1 LGHDT and CDR2 YNNKEL (reference sequence). Libraries were prepared by immunoSEQ multiplex PCR; TCRdb keeps only in-frame clonotypes and omits some of them. This sample has 65,000 to 80,000 clones, with 80% to 85% found just once. The chain is built from TRBV3-1 (or the pseudogene TRBV3-2) and TRBJ2-1; the match to TRBD1 covers 9 bases. The source material was peripheral blood. This TCR came from a human donor in a cohort sampled during active COVID-19. The CDR3 DNA reads as TGTGCCAGCAGCCCCGGGACAGGGACTTACAATGAGCAGTTCTTC. Its translation is CASSPGTGTYNEQFF.